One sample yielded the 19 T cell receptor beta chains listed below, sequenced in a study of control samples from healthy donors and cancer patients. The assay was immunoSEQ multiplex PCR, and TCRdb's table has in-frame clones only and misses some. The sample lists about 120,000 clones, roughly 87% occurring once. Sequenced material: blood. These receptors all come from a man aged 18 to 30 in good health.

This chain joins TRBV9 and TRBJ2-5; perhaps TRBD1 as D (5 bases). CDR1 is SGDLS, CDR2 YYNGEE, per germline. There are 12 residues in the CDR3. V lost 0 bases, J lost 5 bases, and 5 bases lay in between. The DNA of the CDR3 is TGTGCCAGCAGCGTAGCAGGGGAGACCCAGTACTTC. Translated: CASSVAGETQYF. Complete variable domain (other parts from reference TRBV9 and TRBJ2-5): DSGVTQTPKHLITATGQRVTLRCSPRSGDLSVYWYQQSLDQGLQFLIQYYNGEERAKGNILERFSAQQFPDLHSELNLSSLELGDSALYFCASSVAGETQYFGPGTRLLVL.

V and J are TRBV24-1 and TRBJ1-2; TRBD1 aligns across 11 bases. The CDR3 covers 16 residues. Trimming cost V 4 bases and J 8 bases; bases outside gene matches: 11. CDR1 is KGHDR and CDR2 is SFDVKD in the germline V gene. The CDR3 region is CATSDDPGQGARGYTF. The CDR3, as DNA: TGTGCCACCAGTGACGACCCTGGACAGGGGGCGCGGGGCTACACCTTC.

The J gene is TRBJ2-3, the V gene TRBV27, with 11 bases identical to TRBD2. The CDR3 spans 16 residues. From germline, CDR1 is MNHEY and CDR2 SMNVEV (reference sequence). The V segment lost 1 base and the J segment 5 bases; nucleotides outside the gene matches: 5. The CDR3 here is CASSLFSGRDGDTQYF. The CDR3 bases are TGTGCCAGCAGTTTATTTAGCGGGAGGGATGGAGATACGCAGTATTTT.

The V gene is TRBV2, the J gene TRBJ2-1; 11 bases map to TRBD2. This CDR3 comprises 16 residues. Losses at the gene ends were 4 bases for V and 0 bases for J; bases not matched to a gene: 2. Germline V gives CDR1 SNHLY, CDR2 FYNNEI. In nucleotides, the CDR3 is TGTGCCAGCAGTGGACTAGCGGGACTCTCCTACAATGAGCAGTTCTTC. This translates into CASSGLAGLSYNEQFF. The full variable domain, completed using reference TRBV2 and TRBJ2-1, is EPEVTQTPSHQVTQMGQEVILRCVPISNHLYFYWYRQILGQKVEFLVSFYNNEISEKSEIFDDQFSVERPDGSNFTLKIRSTKLEDSAMYFCASSGLAGLSYNEQFFGPGTRLTVL.

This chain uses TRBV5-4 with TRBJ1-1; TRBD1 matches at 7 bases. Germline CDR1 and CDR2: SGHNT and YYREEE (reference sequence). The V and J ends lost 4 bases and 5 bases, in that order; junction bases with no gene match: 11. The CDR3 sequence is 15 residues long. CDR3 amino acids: CASSPRTGVYTEAFF. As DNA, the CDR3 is TGTGCCAGCAGCCCCCGGACAGGTGTTTATACTGAAGCTTTCTTT.

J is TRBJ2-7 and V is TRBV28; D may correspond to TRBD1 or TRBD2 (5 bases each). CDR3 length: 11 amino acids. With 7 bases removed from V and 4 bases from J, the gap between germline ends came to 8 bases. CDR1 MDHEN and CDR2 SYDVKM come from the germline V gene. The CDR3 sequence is CASTGGYEQYF. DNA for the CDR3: TGTGCCAGCACTGGGGGTTACGAGCAGTACTTC. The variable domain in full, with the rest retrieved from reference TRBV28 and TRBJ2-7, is DVKVTQSSRYLVKRTGEKVFLECVQDMDHENMFWYRQDPGLGLRLIYFSYDVKMKEKGDIPEGYSVSREKKERFSLILESASTNQTSMYLCASTGGYEQYFGPGTRLTVT.

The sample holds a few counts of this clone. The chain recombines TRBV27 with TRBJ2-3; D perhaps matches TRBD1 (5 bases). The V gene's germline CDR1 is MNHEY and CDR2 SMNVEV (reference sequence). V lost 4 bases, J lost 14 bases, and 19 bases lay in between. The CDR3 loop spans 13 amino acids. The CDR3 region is CASSSSVQGTRYF. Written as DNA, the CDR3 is TGTGCCAGCAGTTCGTCCGTTCAGGGCACTCGGTATTTT.

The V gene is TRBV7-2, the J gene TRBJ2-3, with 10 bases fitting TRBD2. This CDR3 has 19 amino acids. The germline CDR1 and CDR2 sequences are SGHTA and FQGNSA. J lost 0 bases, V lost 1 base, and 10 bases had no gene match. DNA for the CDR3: TGTGCCAGCAGCTTAGATTGGGCCAGCGGGAGGGTTAGCACAGATACGCAGTATTTT. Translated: CASSLDWASGRVSTDTQYF.

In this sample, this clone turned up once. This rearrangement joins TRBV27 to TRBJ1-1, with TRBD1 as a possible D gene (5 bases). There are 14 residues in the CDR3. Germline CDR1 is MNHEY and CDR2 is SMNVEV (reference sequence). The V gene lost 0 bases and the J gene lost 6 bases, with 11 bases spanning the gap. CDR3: CASSLSPGLSEAFF. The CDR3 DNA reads TGTGCCAGCAGTTTATCTCCAGGGCTGTCTGAAGCTTTCTTT.

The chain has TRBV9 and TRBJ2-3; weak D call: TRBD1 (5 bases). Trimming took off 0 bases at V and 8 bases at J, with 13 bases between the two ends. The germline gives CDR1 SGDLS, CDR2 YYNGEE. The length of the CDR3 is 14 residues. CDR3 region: CASSVVQGEGTQYF. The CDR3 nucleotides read TGTGCCAGCAGCGTAGTCCAGGGCGAAGGTACGCAGTATTTT.

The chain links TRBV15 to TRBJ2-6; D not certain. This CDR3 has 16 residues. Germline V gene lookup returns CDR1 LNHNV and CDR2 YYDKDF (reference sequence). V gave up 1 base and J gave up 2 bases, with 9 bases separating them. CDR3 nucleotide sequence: TGTGCCACCAGCAGAGCGGTTGGGACTGGGGCCAACGTCCTGACTTTC. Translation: CATSRAVGTGANVLTF.

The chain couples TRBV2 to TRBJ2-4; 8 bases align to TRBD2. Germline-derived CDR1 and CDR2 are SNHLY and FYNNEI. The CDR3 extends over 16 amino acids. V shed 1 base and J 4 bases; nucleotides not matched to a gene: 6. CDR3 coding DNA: TGTGCCAGCAGTGAAGGGCTAGCGGGCATTAAAAACATTCAGTACTTC. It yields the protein CASSEGLAGIKNIQYF. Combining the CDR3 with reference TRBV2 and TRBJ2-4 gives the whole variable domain EPEVTQTPSHQVTQMGQEVILRCVPISNHLYFYWYRQILGQKVEFLVSFYNNEISEKSEIFDDQFSVERPDGSNFTLKIRSTKLEDSAMYFCASSEGLAGIKNIQYFGAGTRLSVL.

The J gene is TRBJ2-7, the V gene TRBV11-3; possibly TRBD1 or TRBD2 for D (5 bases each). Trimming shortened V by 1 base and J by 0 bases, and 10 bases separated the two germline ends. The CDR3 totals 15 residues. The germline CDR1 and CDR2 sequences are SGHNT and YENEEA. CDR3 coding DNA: TGTGCCAGCAGCTTAGGGGGGACGGACTCCTACGAGCAGTACTTC. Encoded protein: CASSLGGTDSYEQYF.

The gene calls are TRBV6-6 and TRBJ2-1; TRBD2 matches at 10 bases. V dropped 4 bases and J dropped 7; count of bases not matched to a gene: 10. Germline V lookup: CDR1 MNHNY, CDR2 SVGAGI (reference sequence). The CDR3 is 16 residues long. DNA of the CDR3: TGTGCCAGCAGTTCAAACTCAGCGGGAGGGCCGAATGAGCAGTTCTTC. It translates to CASSSNSAGGPNEQFF.

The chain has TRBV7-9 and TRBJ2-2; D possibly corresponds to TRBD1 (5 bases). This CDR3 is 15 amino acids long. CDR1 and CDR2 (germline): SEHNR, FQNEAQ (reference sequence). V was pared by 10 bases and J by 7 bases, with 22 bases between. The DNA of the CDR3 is TGTGCCACCCAACGGCAAGGGGCTAGTAACGGGGAGCTGTTTTTT. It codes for CATQRQGASNGELFF.

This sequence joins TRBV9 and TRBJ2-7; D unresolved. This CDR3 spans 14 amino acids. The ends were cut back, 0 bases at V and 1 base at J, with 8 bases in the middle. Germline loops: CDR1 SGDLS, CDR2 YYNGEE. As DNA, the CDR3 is TGTGCCAGCAGCGTAGCCCAAAGTTCCTACGAGCAGTACTTC. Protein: CASSVAQSSYEQYF. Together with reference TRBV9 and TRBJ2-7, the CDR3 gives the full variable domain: DSGVTQTPKHLITATGQRVTLRCSPRSGDLSVYWYQQSLDQGLQFLIQYYNGEERAKGNILERFSAQQFPDLHSELNLSSLELGDSALYFCASSVAQSSYEQYFGPGTRLTVT.

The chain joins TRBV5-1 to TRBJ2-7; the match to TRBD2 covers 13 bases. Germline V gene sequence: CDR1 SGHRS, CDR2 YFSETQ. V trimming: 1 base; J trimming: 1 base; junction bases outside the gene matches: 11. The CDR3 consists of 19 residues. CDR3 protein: CASSLKTPGLAGSSYEQYF. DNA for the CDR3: TGCGCCAGCAGCTTGAAAACCCCGGGACTAGCGGGATCATCCTACGAGCAGTACTTC.

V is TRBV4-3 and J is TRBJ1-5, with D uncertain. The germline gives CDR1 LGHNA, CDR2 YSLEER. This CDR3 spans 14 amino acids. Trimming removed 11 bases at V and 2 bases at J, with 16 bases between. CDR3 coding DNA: TGCGCCTCGAGCTCGGCTTTGGGCAATCAGCCCCAGCATTTT. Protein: CASSSALGNQPQHF.

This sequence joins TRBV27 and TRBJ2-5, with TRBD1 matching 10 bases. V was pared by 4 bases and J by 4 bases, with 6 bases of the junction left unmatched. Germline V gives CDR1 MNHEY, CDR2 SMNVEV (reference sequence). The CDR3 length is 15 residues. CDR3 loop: CASSSLTGGLETQYF. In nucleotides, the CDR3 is TGTGCCAGCAGTTCATTGACAGGGGGCTTAGAGACCCAGTACTTC.